Sequencing of this T cell receptor (delta chain) was carried out in a study of γδ T cells in repeated Plasmodium falciparum infection. Overall study context: The natural-infection arm compared Malian children under seasonal malaria with matched Australian children.

This clone was detected only a few times. Its antigen is as yet unknown. The TCRdb record carries a much larger clone's protein, which differs from this DNA's translation at residue 9; a read error is the likely cause, and the protein listed here is the DNA translation. Gammadelta T cells were flow-sorted from PBMC into Vgamma9/Vdelta2+ and Vdelta2-negative populations for bulk analysis. The CDR3 runs 12 residues. Germline V CDR1 and CDR2: TSWWSYY, QGS. TCRdb reran clone calling via CATT on the multiplex PCR reads. The table has more than 70,000 delta-chain clones, over 0.75% seen once. Study findings and constraints: Vgamma9/Vdelta2+ repertoires stayed stably polyclonal over time and infection.

The rearrangement joins TRDV1 to TRDJ1; a possible D gene is TRDD3 (6 bases). The TCR originated in a pool of human donors (malaria-infected and uninfected, not separated). Sequencing was carried out using gamma-delta T cells from blood. The CDR3 is CALGMGADELIF. The CDR3 DNA sequence: TGTGCTCTTGGGATGGGGGCCGATGAACTCATCTTT.